These T cell receptor beta chains were read from a single sample in a study of cytomegalovirus exposure and HLA in healthy donors. The assay was immunoSEQ multiplex PCR, and TCRdb's table has in-frame clones only and misses some. Its table records 100,000 to 150,000 clones. Sequenced sample: PBMCs. These receptors were collected from a middle-aged woman in good health and CMV-seropositive. Each CDR3 is given with its conserved first and last residue. The D gene is left open where the match is weak.

D gene: TRBD1; V gene: TRBV6-5; J gene: TRBJ2-5; CDR3 DNA: TGTGCCAGCAGTTACTCGGACAGGCTCCCGACCCAGTACTTC; CDR3 protein: CASSYSDRLPTQYF
D gene: .; V gene: TRBV27; J gene: TRBJ2-7; CDR3 DNA: TGTGCCAGCAGTTTACGGAGCTCGGGCGAGCAGTACTTC; CDR3 protein: CASSLRSSGEQYF
D gene: .; V gene: TRBV6-1; J gene: TRBJ2-7; CDR3 DNA: TGTGCCAGCAGTGGACTCTTGTACTACGAGCAGTACTTC; CDR3 protein: CASSGLLYYEQYF
D gene: TRBD1; V gene: TRBV5-1; J gene: TRBJ2-7; CDR3 DNA: TGCGCCAGCAGCGTCTCCGGGACAGGGGCAAGGGAGCAGTACTTC; CDR3 protein: CASSVSGTGAREQYF
D gene: TRBD2; V gene: TRBV7-8; J gene: TRBJ2-1; CDR3 DNA: TGTGCCAGCAGCTTAGAACTAGCGGGAGCTCGGGAGCAGTTCTTC; CDR3 protein: CASSLELAGAREQFF
D gene: .; V gene: TRBV4-3; J gene: TRBJ2-5; CDR3 DNA: TGCGCCAGCAGCCAAGAGAGGCTTTATGTCCAGTACTTC; CDR3 protein: CASSQERLYVQYF
D gene: TRBD2; V gene: TRBV5-6; J gene: TRBJ2-7; CDR3 DNA: TGTGCCAGCAGCTTGGGACCCGCTAGCGGGAGTTCCTACGAGCAGTACTTC; CDR3 protein: CASSLGPASGSSYEQYF
D gene: .; V gene: TRBV27; J gene: TRBJ2-5; CDR3 DNA: TGTGCCAGCAGGACGGGAGTGGGGGAGACCCAGTACTTC; CDR3 protein: CASRTGVGETQYF
D gene: .; V gene: TRBV15; J gene: TRBJ2-1; CDR3 DNA: TGTGCCACCAGCGGGGAGAGGGACGGGGGATACAATGAGCAGTTCTTC; CDR3 protein: CATSGERDGGYNEQFF
D gene: TRBD1; V gene: TRBV5-1; J gene: TRBJ1-1; CDR3 DNA: TGCGCCAGCAGTTGGACAGGGATGAACACTGAAGCTTTCTTT; CDR3 protein: CASSWTGMNTEAFF
D gene: .; V gene: TRBV7-8; J gene: TRBJ2-1; CDR3 DNA: TGTGCCAGCAGCTTGGACGGGAATTCCTACAATGAGCAGTTCTTC; CDR3 protein: CASSLDGNSYNEQFF
D gene: .; V gene: TRBV28; J gene: TRBJ2-6; CDR3 DNA: TGTGCCAGCAGTCCCCAAACACGTGGGGCCAACGTCCTGACTTTC; CDR3 protein: CASSPQTRGANVLTF
D gene: .; V gene: TRBV28; J gene: TRBJ2-7; CDR3 DNA: TGTGCCAGCAGTTTACCGGGGAGCTCCTACGAGCAGTACTTC; CDR3 protein: CASSLPGSSYEQYF
D gene: .; V gene: TRBV6-1; J gene: TRBJ2-7; CDR3 DNA: TGTGCCAGCAGTGACAGTTCAGGGGTCCCAAGCTCCTACGAGCAGTACTTC; CDR3 protein: CASSDSSGVPSSYEQYF
D gene: .; V gene: TRBV14; J gene: TRBJ1-3; CDR3 DNA: TGTGCCAGCAGCCAAGATGAAGGCGGGCGCAGGTCGGCCGGAAACACCATATATTTT; CDR3 protein: CASSQDEGGRRSAGNTIYF
D gene: TRBD2; V gene: TRBV27; J gene: TRBJ2-1; CDR3 DNA: TGTGCCAGCAGTTCCCTTTCCGGGAGGGCCTTGTACTACAATGAGCAGTTCTTC; CDR3 protein: CASSSLSGRALYYNEQFF
D gene: TRBD2; V gene: TRBV10-3; J gene: TRBJ2-1; CDR3 DNA: TGTGCCATCAGTGAAACCGGGACTAGACACAATGAGCAGTTCTTC; CDR3 protein: CAISETGTRHNEQFF
D gene: .; V gene: TRBV7-9; J gene: TRBJ1-5; CDR3 DNA: TGTGCCAGCAGTCCGGACAGCCTAACTTCCAATCAGCCCCAGCATTTT; CDR3 protein: CASSPDSLTSNQPQHF
D gene: TRBD2; V gene: TRBV6-6; J gene: TRBJ2-7; CDR3 DNA: TGTGCCAGCAGTAGCCCTCGAGCGGGAGGTTGGGAGCAGTACTTC; CDR3 protein: CASSSPRAGGWEQYF
D gene: TRBD2; V gene: TRBV27; J gene: TRBJ2-1; CDR3 DNA: TGTGCCAGCAGTTTGAGAGGCGGGAGCTCCTACAATGAGCAGTTCTTC; CDR3 protein: CASSLRGGSSYNEQFF
D gene: TRBD2; V gene: TRBV10-2; J gene: TRBJ2-7; CDR3 DNA: TGCGCCAGCAGTGCCGGGACTAGGGGCGAGCAGTACTTC; CDR3 protein: CASSAGTRGEQYF
D gene: TRBD2; V gene: TRBV30; J gene: TRBJ2-1; CDR3 DNA: TGTGCCTGGACCCAAAGGGCGGGAGGCTACAATGAGCAGTTCTTC; CDR3 protein: CAWTQRAGGYNEQFF
D gene: TRBD2; V gene: TRBV7-8; J gene: TRBJ2-5; CDR3 DNA: TGTGCCAGCAGCTTAGTAAGAGGAGCGGGAGGAATCCAAGAGACCCAGTACTTC; CDR3 protein: CASSLVRGAGGIQETQYF
D gene: .; V gene: TRBV2; J gene: TRBJ2-7; CDR3 DNA: TGTGCCAGCAGTGATCGGGGTGAGACTGACGAGCAGTACTTC; CDR3 protein: CASSDRGETDEQYF
D gene: .; V gene: TRBV30; J gene: TRBJ1-5; CDR3 DNA: TGTGCCTGGAGTAGGGGGTCCAATCAGCCCCAGCATTTT; CDR3 protein: CAWSRGSNQPQHF
D gene: .; V gene: TRBV6-1; J gene: TRBJ2-3; CDR3 DNA: TGTGCCAGCAGCTCCCTCCAGGCTGATACGCAGTATTTT; CDR3 protein: CASSSLQADTQYF
D gene: .; V gene: TRBV19; J gene: TRBJ2-3; CDR3 DNA: TGTGCCAGTAGTGATACAGGGCGGGTCGCCGATACGCAGTATTTT; CDR3 protein: CASSDTGRVADTQYF
D gene: .; V gene: TRBV27; J gene: TRBJ1-2; CDR3 DNA: TGTGCCAGCAGTAGTCCCCCCGGGGGTGGCTACACCTTC; CDR3 protein: CASSSPPGGGYTF
D gene: TRBD1; V gene: TRBV5-1; J gene: TRBJ2-3; CDR3 DNA: TGCGCCAGCAGTTATATTCCGGGACAGGCCGCTACAGATACGCAGTATTTT; CDR3 protein: CASSYIPGQAATDTQYF
D gene: .; V gene: TRBV19; J gene: TRBJ1-5; CDR3 DNA: TGTGCCAGTAGTATTGGCAGGGCCCAGCCCCAGCATTTT; CDR3 protein: CASSIGRAQPQHF
D gene: TRBD1; V gene: TRBV7-7; J gene: TRBJ2-3; CDR3 DNA: TGTGCTAGCAGCTCCTGGGACAGAAGCACAGATACGCAGTATTTT; CDR3 protein: CASSSWDRSTDTQYF
D gene: .; V gene: TRBV9; J gene: TRBJ2-2; CDR3 DNA: TGTGCCAGCAGCGTAGGCAGCGGAGCGAACACCGGGGAGCTGTTTTTT; CDR3 protein: CASSVGSGANTGELFF
D gene: TRBD1; V gene: TRBV6-1; J gene: TRBJ1-5; CDR3 DNA: TGTGCCAGCGACATTAGGACAGGATATCAGCCCCAGCATTTT; CDR3 protein: CASDIRTGYQPQHF
D gene: .; V gene: TRBV15; J gene: TRBJ1-5; CDR3 DNA: TGTGCCACCAGCAGGACAGTCTCCAATCAGCCCCAGCATTTT; CDR3 protein: CATSRTVSNQPQHF
D gene: .; V gene: TRBV30; J gene: TRBJ1-4; CDR3 DNA: TGTGCCTGGTGCGTCCCTGAAAAACTGTTTTTT; CDR3 protein: CAWCVPEKLFF
D gene: TRBD2; V gene: TRBV9; J gene: TRBJ2-7; CDR3 DNA: TGTGCCAGCAGCGTGGGGGGGGACGAGCAGTACTTC; CDR3 protein: CASSVGGDEQYF
D gene: .; V gene: TRBV5-1; J gene: TRBJ1-3; CDR3 DNA: TGCGCCAGCAGTCGTTTGCAGGTTCGCTCTGGAAACACCATATATTTT; CDR3 protein: CASSRLQVRSGNTIYF
D gene: TRBD2; V gene: TRBV5-6; J gene: TRBJ2-1; CDR3 DNA: TGTGCCAGCGGCGGGACTAGCGGGAGACTCGGCAATGAGCAGTTCTTC; CDR3 protein: CASGGTSGRLGNEQFF
D gene: .; V gene: TRBV28; J gene: TRBJ2-7; CDR3 DNA: TGTGCCAGCAACCCGGGACACCGCACCTCCTACGAGCAGTACTTC; CDR3 protein: CASNPGHRTSYEQYF
D gene: TRBD2; V gene: TRBV27; J gene: TRBJ2-3; CDR3 DNA: TGTGCCAGCAGTTTCTTGGCGGGAGGGCCAGATACGCAGTATTTT; CDR3 protein: CASSFLAGGPDTQYF
D gene: TRBD1; V gene: TRBV30; J gene: TRBJ2-4; CDR3 DNA: TGTGCCTGGAGTGTTCAGGGACAGGGTAAGGCCAAAAACATTCAGTACTTC; CDR3 protein: CAWSVQGQGKAKNIQYF
D gene: TRBD2; V gene: TRBV5-1; J gene: TRBJ2-1; CDR3 DNA: TGCGCCAGCAGCTTTCTAAGCGGGAGAGTGGACAATGAGCAGTTCTTC; CDR3 protein: CASSFLSGRVDNEQFF
D gene: .; V gene: TRBV28; J gene: TRBJ2-6; CDR3 DNA: TGTGCCAGTAGACTAAGCTCTGGGGCCAACGTCCTGACTTTC; CDR3 protein: CASRLSSGANVLTF
D gene: .; V gene: TRBV30; J gene: TRBJ1-1; CDR3 DNA: TGTGCCTGGAGTGTCGACACCACTGAAGCTTTCTTT; CDR3 protein: CAWSVDTTEAFF
D gene: TRBD2; V gene: TRBV5-1; J gene: TRBJ2-5; CDR3 DNA: TGCGCCAGCAGTAACCTAGCGGGAGGGTCCGAAGAGACCCAGTACTTC; CDR3 protein: CASSNLAGGSEETQYF
D gene: TRBD1; V gene: TRBV27; J gene: TRBJ2-5; CDR3 DNA: TGTGCCAGCAGTTTCAACGGACAGGAAGAGACCCAGTACTTC; CDR3 protein: CASSFNGQEETQYF
D gene: .; V gene: TRBV7-9; J gene: TRBJ2-1; CDR3 DNA: TGTGCCAGCAGCCAACAGGGTAACTCGTACAATGAGCAGTTCTTC; CDR3 protein: CASSQQGNSYNEQFF
D gene: TRBD2; V gene: TRBV11-2; J gene: TRBJ2-1; CDR3 DNA: TGTGCCAGCATCACAGGGACTAGCGGGAATCGTTACAATGAGCAGTTCTTC; CDR3 protein: CASITGTSGNRYNEQFF
D gene: TRBD2; V gene: TRBV18; J gene: TRBJ2-1; CDR3 DNA: TGTGCCAGCTCACCCGAGACTAGCGGGAGGGCTAGTGAGCAGTTCTTC; CDR3 protein: CASSPETSGRASEQFF
D gene: .; V gene: TRBV7-2; J gene: TRBJ2-1; CDR3 DNA: TGTGCCAGCAGCGTAAGCGGATTTGGCTCCTACAATGAGCAGTTCTTC; CDR3 protein: CASSVSGFGSYNEQFF
D gene: TRBD1; V gene: TRBV4-1; J gene: TRBJ2-1; CDR3 DNA: TGCGCCAGCAGCCGACAGGGAGCTTCCTCCTACAATGAGCAGTTCTTC; CDR3 protein: CASSRQGASSYNEQFF
D gene: TRBD2; V gene: TRBV5-1; J gene: TRBJ2-1; CDR3 DNA: TGCGCCAGCAGCTTGGACCGGGCGGGAGAGTTCAATGAGCAGTTCTTC; CDR3 protein: CASSLDRAGEFNEQFF